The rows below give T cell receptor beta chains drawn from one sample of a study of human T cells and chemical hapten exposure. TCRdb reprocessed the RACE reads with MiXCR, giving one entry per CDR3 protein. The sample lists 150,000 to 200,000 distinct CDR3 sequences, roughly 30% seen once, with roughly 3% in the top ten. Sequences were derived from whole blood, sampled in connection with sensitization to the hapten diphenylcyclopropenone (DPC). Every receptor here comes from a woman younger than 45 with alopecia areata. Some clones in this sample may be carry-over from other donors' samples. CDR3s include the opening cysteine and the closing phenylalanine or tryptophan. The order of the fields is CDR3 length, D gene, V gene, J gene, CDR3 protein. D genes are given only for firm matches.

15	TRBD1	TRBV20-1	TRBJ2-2	CSARYWTGNTGELFF
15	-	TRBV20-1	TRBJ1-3	CSATPPLGSGNTIYF
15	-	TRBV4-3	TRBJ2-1	CASSHVRDGTNEQFF
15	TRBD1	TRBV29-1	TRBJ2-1	CSVASSDRILNEQFF
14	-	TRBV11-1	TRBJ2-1	CASSHDNSYNEQFF
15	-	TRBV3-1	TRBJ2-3	CASSQDTLFTDTQYF
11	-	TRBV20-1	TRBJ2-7	CSALGGYEQYF
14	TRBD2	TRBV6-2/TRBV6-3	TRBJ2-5	CASRIGGSGETQYF
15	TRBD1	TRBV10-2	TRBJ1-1	CASSEEGANNTEAFF
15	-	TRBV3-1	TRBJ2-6	CASSHFTSGANVLTF
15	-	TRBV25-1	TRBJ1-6	CASNGGGDYNSPLHF
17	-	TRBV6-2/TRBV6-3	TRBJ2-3	CASSYVPSSGRRYTQYF
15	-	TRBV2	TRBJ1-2	CASSAFGGAGYGYTF
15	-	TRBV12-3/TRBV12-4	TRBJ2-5	CASSFSDGQSGTQYF
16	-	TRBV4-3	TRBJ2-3	CASSQETSFSTDTQYF
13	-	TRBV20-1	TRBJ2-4	CSASHAGRNIQYF
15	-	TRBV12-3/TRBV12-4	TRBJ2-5	CASRPSGVGGETQYF
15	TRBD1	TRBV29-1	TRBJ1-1	CSVAQGAKWNTEAFF
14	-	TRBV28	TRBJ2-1	CASSLPRVYNEQFF
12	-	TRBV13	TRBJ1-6	CASSLGVSPLHF
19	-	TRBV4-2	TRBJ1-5	CASSQEYGTGMDSNQPQHF
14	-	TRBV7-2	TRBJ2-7	CASSFGTGTYEQYF
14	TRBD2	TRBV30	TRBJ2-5	CASTSGRGQETQYF
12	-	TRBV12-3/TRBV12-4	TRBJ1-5	CASSSQGQPQHF
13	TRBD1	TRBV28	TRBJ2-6	CASSLGTAAFLTF
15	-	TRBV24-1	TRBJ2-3	CATSDFKGARDTQYF
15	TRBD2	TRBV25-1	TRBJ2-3	CASSELAGGPDTQYF
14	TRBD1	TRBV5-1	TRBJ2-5	CASSLRTGDETQYF
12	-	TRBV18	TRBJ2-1	CASSPPSNEQFF
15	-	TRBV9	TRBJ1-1	CASSATGLRIPEAFF
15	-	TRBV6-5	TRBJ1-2	CASSYSKGQRLGYTF
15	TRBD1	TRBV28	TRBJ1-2	CASSQRDRADYGYTF
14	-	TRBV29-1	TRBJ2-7	CSVELGQEAYEQYF
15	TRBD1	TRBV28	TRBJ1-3	CASSSTGEAGNTIYF
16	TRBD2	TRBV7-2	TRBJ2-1	CASSLAGSGSYNEQFF
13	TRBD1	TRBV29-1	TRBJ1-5	CSVRQGSNQPQHF
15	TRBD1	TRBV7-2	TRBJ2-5	CASSLARTGRETQYF
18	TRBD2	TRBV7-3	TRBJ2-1	CASSTTSGSNWAHNEQFF
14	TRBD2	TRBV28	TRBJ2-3	CASRAGTSPDTQYF
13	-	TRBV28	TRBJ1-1	CAITRSEGVEAFF
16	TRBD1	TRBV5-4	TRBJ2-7	CASSAPRTGPTEEQYF
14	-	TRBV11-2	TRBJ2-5	CASSLGAERKTQYF
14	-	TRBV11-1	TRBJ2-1	CASSLTGSLNEQFF
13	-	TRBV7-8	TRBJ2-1	CASSLLLAVEQFF
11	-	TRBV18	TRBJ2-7	CASSPGGEQYF
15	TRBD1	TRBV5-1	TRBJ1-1	CASSLQGARNTEAFF
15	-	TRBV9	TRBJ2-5	CASSVGVGDGETQYF
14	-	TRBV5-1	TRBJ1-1	CASSLETGRTEAFF
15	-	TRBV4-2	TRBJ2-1	CASSPRGGIWGEQFF
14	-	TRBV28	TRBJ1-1	CASSLPPSGQEAFF